This TCR beta chain was recorded in a study of blood T cell repertoires in COVID-19. Study-wide background: T cells, B-cell-depleted T cells, or PBMCs supplied cDNA or gDNA.

Germline CDR1 SEHNR, CDR2 FQNEAQ (reference sequence). This CDR3 has 13 amino acids. The germline V and J ends were trimmed by 5 bases and 4 bases, with 11 bases remaining between them. How the authors handled the data: By means of reference gene primer amplification, nucleated cell counts were estimated. Assay used: immunoSEQ multiplex PCR; TCRdb lists only in-frame clones, some missing. The DNA was the basis for D and trimming; V, J and clone size are from that table. The repertoire includes more than 250,000 clones, approximately 90% of them detected once, and 3.6% sits in the top ten. The V gene is TRBV7-9, the J gene TRBJ1-1, with D unclear. The sample taken for sequencing was peripheral blood. This receptor was obtained from a man aged 18 to 29 with active or convalescent COVID-19. In DNA form, the CDR3 reads TGTGCCAGCAGCGCAGAGGGAGTCACTGAAGCTTTCTTT. It specifies CASSAEGVTEAFF.